These 21 T cell receptor beta chains were all obtained from the same sample, sequenced in a study of cytomegalovirus exposure and HLA in healthy donors. It was with 60 Vbeta and 13 Jbeta primers that the PCR ran. Generated by immunoSEQ multiplex PCR, the TCRdb table keeps only in-frame clones and is missing some. Of more than 200,000 clones in the sample, 82% were seen once. Source material: PBMCs. All receptors derive from a man in his forties in good health and CMV-seropositive.

This clone was seen a single time. The chain combines TRBV27 with TRBJ2-5, with D possibly TRBD1 on 5 matching bases. V was shortened by 6 bases and J by 4 bases, with 15 bases between the two germline ends. Germline V gene data show CDR1 as MNHEY and CDR2 as SMNVEV (reference sequence). The CDR3 spans 14 residues. This CDR3 is CASSLKGFRETQYF. The CDR3 coding sequence is TGTGCCAGCAGCCTGAAGGGGTTCCGAGAGACCCAGTACTTC.

The chain combines TRBV7-2 with TRBJ2-7, with TRBD2 matching over 12 bases. J was trimmed by 1 base and V by 5 bases; bases with no gene match: 3. Looked up from germline, CDR1 is SGHTA and CDR2 is FQGNSA. The CDR3 sequence is 15 residues long. The CDR3 here is CASSRLAGVSYEQYV. The CDR3 DNA is TGTGCCAGCAGCCGACTAGCGGGAGTTTCCTACGAGCAGTACGTC.

The rearrangement joins TRBV30 to TRBJ1-2, with 7 bases matching TRBD1. This CDR3 spans 14 amino acids. The germline CDR1 and CDR2 sequences are GTSNPN and SVGIG (reference sequence). Trimming took 2 bases from V and 7 from J; bases not matched to a gene: 10. The CDR3 DNA sequence: TGTGCCTGGAGTCCAAGACAGGGCTCGATTGGCTACACCTTC. It yields the protein CAWSPRQGSIGYTF.

This chain connects TRBV15 to TRBJ2-1; TRBD2 matches at 9 bases. V trimming: 1 base; J trimming: 2 bases; junction bases outside the gene matches: 15. CDR3 size: 20 residues. Germline lookup yields CDR1 LNHNV and CDR2 YYDKDF (reference sequence). For the CDR3, the DNA is TGTGCCACCAGCAGAGTAGGCGGGAGTAGCGGGAGAGGAACCTACAATGAGCAGTTCTTC. Its protein is CATSRVGGSSGRGTYNEQFF.

The CDR3: CASRPGQGGNEQFF. DNA of the CDR3: TGTGCCAGCAGACCCGGACAGGGAGGGAATGAGCAGTTCTTC. The genes are TRBV6-5 and TRBJ2-1; D possibly corresponds to TRBD1 (8 bases). Germline loops: CDR1 MNHEY, CDR2 SVGAGI. V shed 6 bases and J shed 7 bases, with 16 bases lying between them. The CDR3 runs 14 residues.

This clone is a singleton in its sample. Other DNA sequences within the sample encode an identical CDR3. The rearrangement links TRBV27 to TRBJ1-1; 7 bases are a match to TRBD1. The V segment lost 5 bases and the J segment 5 bases; nucleotides outside the gene matches: 2. Germline CDR1 and CDR2: MNHEY and SMNVEV (reference sequence). The CDR3 is 12 amino acids. DNA for the CDR3: TGTGCCAGCAGTAACAGGGGTACTGAAGCTTTCTTT. Its protein product is CASSNRGTEAFF.

This chain connects TRBV6-6 to TRBJ1-3; possible D gene TRBD1, 5 bases. V lost 7 bases to trimming and J lost 7 bases, with 17 bases between them. Germline-derived CDR1 and CDR2 are MNHNY and SVGAGI (reference sequence). This CDR3 comprises 14 residues. As DNA, the CDR3 is TGTGCCAGCAACTCTCCGGGACTTGGGAACACCATATATTTT. It codes for CASNSPGLGNTIYF.

This clone was detected only a few times. The genes are TRBV6-5 and TRBJ2-3, with D maybe TRBD2 (5 bases). The CDR3 is 14 amino acids. Germline CDR1 MNHEY, CDR2 SVGAGI. V was pared by 5 bases and J by 2 bases, with 11 bases between. The CDR3, as DNA: TGTGCCAGCAGTGAGGGAGTCCCCACAGATACGCAGTATTTT. Amino acid sequence: CASSEGVPTDTQYF.

The V gene is TRBV27, the J gene TRBJ1-2; 9 bases map to TRBD1. Germline loops: CDR1 MNHEY, CDR2 SMNVEV (reference sequence). The CDR3 runs to 16 residues. V was pared by 2 bases and J by 4 bases, with 8 bases of the junction left unmatched. The CDR3 is CASSLGTGGGVYGYTF. DNA for the CDR3: TGTGCCAGCAGTTTAGGTACAGGGGGCGGCGTCTATGGCTACACCTTC.

The chain uses TRBV9 and TRBJ2-5; 11 bases agree with TRBD2. The germline gives CDR1 SGDLS, CDR2 YYNGEE. The CDR3 has 16 residues. V was clipped by 4 bases and J by 1 base; unmatched bases: 6. The CDR3 region has the DNA TGTGCCAGCAGCCCCGGGACTAGCGGACCCCAAGAGACCCAGTACTTC. It encodes CASSPGTSGPQETQYF.

The CDR3 DNA reads TGTGCCTGGACCTGGAGCTCTGGAAACACCATATATTTT. Encoded protein: CAWTWSSGNTIYF. The V gene is TRBV30, the J gene TRBJ1-3, with D uncertain. Trimming pared 4 bases from V and 0 bases from J, leaving 7 bases between. The CDR3 is 13 amino acids. Germline V gene data show CDR1 as GTSNPN and CDR2 as SVGIG (reference sequence). Full variable domain (rest looked up from reference TRBV30 and TRBJ1-3): SQTIHQWPATLVQPVGSPLSLECTVEGTSNPNLYWYRQAAGRGLQLLFYSVGIGQISSEVPQNLSASRPQDRQFILSSKKLLLSDSGFYLCAWTWSSGNTIYFGEGSWLTVV.

The rearrangement joins TRBV10-2 to TRBJ2-5, with D unresolved. Matching the DNA end better, TRBJ2-7 makes the J call doubtful. Germline assignment: CDR1 WSHSY and CDR2 SAAADI. This CDR3 comprises 12 residues. The CDR3 coding sequence is TGCGCCAGCAGCGCTACCCCCTACGAGCAGTACTTC. It translates to CASSATPYEQYF.

The chain couples TRBV7-9 to TRBJ2-7; 10 positions match TRBD2. The CDR3 is 15 amino acids. CDR1 is SEHNR and CDR2 is FQNEAQ in the germline V gene (reference sequence). V dropped 3 bases and J dropped 0; count of bases not matched to a gene: 2. The CDR3 protein is CASSLSGRGSYEQYV. The CDR3 coding sequence is TGTGCCAGCAGCTTGAGCGGGAGGGGCTCCTACGAGCAGTACGTC.

The CDR3 nucleotides read TGTGCCAGCATCTCGAAACAGAACACTGAAGCTTTCTTT. Amino acid sequence: CASISKQNTEAFF. The chain combines TRBV5-4 with TRBJ1-1; D is unclear. Germline CDR1 reads SGHNT; CDR2 reads YYREEE (reference sequence). This CDR3 comprises 13 residues. With 6 bases removed from V and 1 base from J, the gap between germline ends came to 10 bases.

The chain is built from TRBV13 and TRBJ2-2, with 8 nucleotides matching TRBD1. There are 15 residues in the CDR3. Germline CDR1 reads PRHDT; CDR2 reads FYEKMQ (reference sequence). V dropped 5 bases and J dropped 3; count of bases not matched to a gene: 5. CDR3 sequence reads: CASSQGAAHTGELFF. CDR3 bases: TGTGCCAGCAGCCAGGGGGCCGCGCACACCGGGGAGCTGTTTTTT.

This clone is a singleton in its sample. This rearrangement joins TRBV4-2 to TRBJ2-1, with 13 bases that match TRBD2. Germline trimming cut 5 bases from V and 6 bases from J; bases unmatched to any gene: 4. There are 15 residues in the CDR3. Germline V CDR1 and CDR2: LGHNA, YNFKEQ. The CDR3 DNA sequence: TGTGCCAGCAGCAGGAGGACTAGCGGGAGCAATGAGCAGTTCTTC. It encodes CASSRRTSGSNEQFF.

The chain couples TRBV30 to TRBJ2-5, with 8 positions matching TRBD1. CDR3 length equals 14 residues. The V segment lost 3 bases and the J segment 1 base; nucleotides outside the gene matches: 4. Germline V gene data show CDR1 as GTSNPN and CDR2 as SVGIG (reference sequence). The CDR3: CAWSLGQVQETQYF. In DNA, the CDR3 is TGTGCCTGGAGCTTGGGACAGGTCCAAGAGACCCAGTACTTC.

The chain couples TRBV5-6 to TRBJ2-7; TRBD2 is a possible D gene (6 bases). The CDR3 loop spans 13 amino acids. The V gene lost 1 base and the J gene lost 6 bases, with 11 bases spanning the gap. Germline V CDR1 and CDR2: SGHDT, YYEEEE. The CDR3 DNA is TGTGCCAGCAGCTTGAGCGCCGGGGGCGAGCAGTACTTC. Its translation: CASSLSAGGEQYF.

The V call is TRBV10-2, the J call TRBJ2-5; 7 nucleotides match TRBD2. From germline, CDR1 is WSHSY and CDR2 SAAADI. J gave up 1 base and V 6 bases, and 5 bases lay outside the gene matches. The CDR3 has 14 residues. The CDR3 is CASSQSGTQETQYF. In nucleotides, the CDR3 is TGCGCCAGCAGCCAGAGCGGGACCCAAGAGACCCAGTACTTC.

The V and J genes are TRBV5-5 and TRBJ1-1; D not certain. V was cut by 4 bases and J by 1 base, with 11 bases left in between. The CDR3 totals 14 residues. Germline V lookup: CDR1 SGHKS, CDR2 YYEKEE (reference sequence). DNA for the CDR3: TGTGCCAGCAGCCTGAAGTCAGGGAACACTGAAGCTTTCTTT. Translated, it gives CASSLKSGNTEAFF.

V usage is TRBV27 and J usage is TRBJ2-1; tentatively, D is TRBD1 (5 bases). V was pared by 4 bases and J by 6 bases, with 13 bases between. This CDR3 is built from 14 residues. Per germline, CDR1 MNHEY and CDR2 SMNVEV (reference sequence). This CDR3 is CASSYSGLGNEQFF. The CDR3 nucleotides read TGTGCCAGCAGTTATTCAGGGTTGGGCAATGAGCAGTTCTTC.